This T cell receptor (beta chain) was captured by sequencing in a study of T-cell reconstitution after alpha-beta-depleted transplantation in children. In its sample, this clonotype was seen many times. The CDR3 is 13 amino acids. Trimming left V 7 bases short and J 3 bases short, with 13 bases between. Per germline, CDR1 SQVTM and CDR2 ANQGSEA. Preparing the TCRbeta library involved the use of unique molecular identifiers. TCRdb re-derived calls from the PCR reads in MiXCR, one entry per CDR3 protein. The sample has hundreds of thousands of distinct CDR3 sequences, around 13% seen once. The sequenced sample was PBMCs from the stem cell graft donor, obtained from the stem cell graft. The sequence was collected from a human donor who donated a stem cell graft to a child with acute lymphoblastic leukemia. The genes are TRBV29-1 and TRBJ1-3, with D possibly TRBD1 on 5 matching bases. CDR3 region: CSARQGDGNTIYF. The CDR3 bases are TGCAGCGCACGTCAGGGAGATGGAAACACCATATATTTT.